What follows are 10 T cell receptor beta chains derived from one specimen sequenced in a study of Ad26.COV2.S vaccination and SARS-CoV-2 variants. Treatment here: 19 received Ad26.COV2.S at low or high dose, single or two shots; about 5 received placebo; per-sample allocation not given. The samples date from day 63 after the first vaccine or placebo injection. Using immunoSEQ multiplex PCR, the repertoire was profiled, and TCRdb retains in-frame clones only, with some absent. The sample holds about 410,000 clones, around 89% seen once. The sequenced sample was peripheral blood, obtained in a trial of Ad26.COV2.S vaccine versus placebo. The receptors here all came from a person aged 18-65 years who received the Ad26.COV2.S COVID-19 vaccine or a placebo.

The rearrangement uses TRBV30 and TRBJ2-5; no clear D gene. V dropped 3 bases and J dropped 7 bases, with 12 bases sitting between them. The CDR3 is made up of 12 amino acids. Germline lookup yields CDR1 GTSNPN and CDR2 SVGIG (reference sequence). CDR3 bases: TGTGCCTGGAGGACCCAATGGGGGACCCAGTACTTC. Amino acids: CAWRTQWGTQYF.

This rearrangement joins TRBV7-6 to TRBJ2-7; tentatively, D is TRBD2 (6 bases). The V end lost 0 bases, the J end lost 5 bases, and 14 bases lay between the germline ends. Germline CDR1 is SGHVS and CDR2 is FNYEAQ. There are 15 residues in the CDR3. This chain's CDR3 is CASSLAGSLADEQYF. The CDR3 DNA follows: TGTGCCAGCAGCTTAGCGGGTTCACTAGCAGACGAGCAGTACTTC.

This CDR3 is CASSQVLSGEKLFF. The CDR3 DNA reads TGCGCCAGCAGCCAAGTTCTCTCGGGCGAAAAACTGTTTTTT. The chain has TRBV4-1 and TRBJ1-4; D is undetermined. The V end lost 1 base, the J end lost 8 bases, and 11 bases lay between the germline ends. The length of the CDR3 is 14 residues. The germline gives CDR1 MGHRA, CDR2 YSYEKL.

V and J are TRBV4-1 and TRBJ1-1, with a possible D match to TRBD1 (6 bases). V lost 0 bases and J 2 bases, leaving 16 bases between the germline ends. The germline V gene encodes CDR1 MGHRA and CDR2 YSYEKL. There are 17 residues in the CDR3. This CDR3 reads CASSQDGGARFNTEAFF. The CDR3 nucleotides are TGCGCCAGCAGCCAAGATGGGGGGGCCCGCTTCAACACTGAAGCTTTCTTT.

The J gene is TRBJ2-6, the V gene TRBV19, with D hard to call. The germline V gene has CDR1 LNHDA and CDR2 SQIVND (reference sequence). V was clipped by 4 bases and J by 2 bases, with 15 bases between them. The CDR3 loop spans 17 amino acids. The CDR3 loop reads CASSTRANQPGANVLTF. The DNA for the CDR3 is TGTGCCAGTAGTACACGGGCAAACCAGCCTGGGGCCAACGTCCTGACTTTC.

This clone has just one count. The J gene is TRBJ2-1, the V gene TRBV24-1, with D possibly being TRBD1 or TRBD2 (5 bases each). The CDR3 runs to 16 residues. The ends were cut back, 2 bases at V and 0 bases at J, with 10 bases in the middle. Germline V lookup: CDR1 KGHDR, CDR2 SFDVKD. CDR3 in amino acids: CATSDSGPSSYNEQFF. The CDR3 DNA follows: TGTGCCACCAGTGATTCGGGGCCCAGCTCCTACAATGAGCAGTTCTTC.

This rearrangement joins TRBV5-4 to TRBJ2-7; TRBD1 aligns across 10 bases. The CDR3 sequence is 14 residues long. Per the germline V gene, CDR1 is SGHNT and CDR2 is YYREEE (reference sequence). The trim removed 1 base at V and 7 bases at J, leaving 5 bases unmatched. The CDR3 spells CASSLFRTGGEQYF. DNA for the CDR3: TGTGCCAGCAGCTTGTTTAGGACAGGGGGGGAGCAGTACTTC. The full variable domain, its missing parts supplied by reference TRBV5-4 and TRBJ2-7, is ETGVTQSPTHLIKTRGQQVTLRCSSQSGHNTVSWYQQALGQGPQFIFQYYREEENGRGNFPPRFSGLQFPNYSSELNVNALELDDSALYLCASSLFRTGGEQYFGPGTRLTVT.

This clone was found a few times. The CDR3 DNA follows: TGTGCCAGCAGCATGACAGGGGGCTCTGGAAACACCATATATTTT. Protein product: CASSMTGGSGNTIYF. The chain combines TRBV27 with TRBJ1-3, with 9 bases that match TRBD1. Germline-derived CDR1 and CDR2 are MNHEY and SMNVEV (reference sequence). The ends lost 6 bases at V and 0 bases at J; junction bases unmatched: 3. This CDR3 comprises 15 residues.

This clone was seen only once. The genes are TRBV11-3 and TRBJ2-3; D not resolved. Per germline, CDR1 SGHNT and CDR2 YENEEA. V gave up 2 bases and J gave up 3 bases, with 12 bases separating them. This CDR3 region has 15 residues. In DNA, the CDR3 is TGTGCCAGCAGCTTAAGCCGACCCGGGACAGATACGCAGTATTTT. Its protein product is CASSLSRPGTDTQYF.

The chain joins TRBV28 to TRBJ1-1; tentative D call: TRBD1 (5 bases). The CDR3 spans 13 residues. Germline CDR1 and CDR2: MDHEN and SYDVKM. The V and J ends lost 5 bases and 12 bases respectively, with 19 bases between them. Written as DNA, the CDR3 is TGTGCCAGCAGTCAAGGCAGGAAAGGGACTACTTTCTTT. Residues: CASSQGRKGTTFF.